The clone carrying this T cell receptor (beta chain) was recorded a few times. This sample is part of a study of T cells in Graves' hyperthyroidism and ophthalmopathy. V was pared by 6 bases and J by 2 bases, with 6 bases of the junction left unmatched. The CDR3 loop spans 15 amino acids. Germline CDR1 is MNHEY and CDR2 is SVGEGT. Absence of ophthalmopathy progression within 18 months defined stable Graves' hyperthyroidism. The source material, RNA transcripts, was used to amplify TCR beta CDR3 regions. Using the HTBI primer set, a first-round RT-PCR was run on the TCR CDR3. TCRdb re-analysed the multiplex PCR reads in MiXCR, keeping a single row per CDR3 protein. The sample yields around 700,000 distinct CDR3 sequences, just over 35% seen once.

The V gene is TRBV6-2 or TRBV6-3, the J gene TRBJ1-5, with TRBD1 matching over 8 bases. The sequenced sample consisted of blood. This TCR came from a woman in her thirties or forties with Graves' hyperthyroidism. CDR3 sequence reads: CASRETGVGNQPQHF. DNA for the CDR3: TGTGCCAGCAGGGAGACAGGGGTAGGCAATCAGCCCCAGCATTTT.